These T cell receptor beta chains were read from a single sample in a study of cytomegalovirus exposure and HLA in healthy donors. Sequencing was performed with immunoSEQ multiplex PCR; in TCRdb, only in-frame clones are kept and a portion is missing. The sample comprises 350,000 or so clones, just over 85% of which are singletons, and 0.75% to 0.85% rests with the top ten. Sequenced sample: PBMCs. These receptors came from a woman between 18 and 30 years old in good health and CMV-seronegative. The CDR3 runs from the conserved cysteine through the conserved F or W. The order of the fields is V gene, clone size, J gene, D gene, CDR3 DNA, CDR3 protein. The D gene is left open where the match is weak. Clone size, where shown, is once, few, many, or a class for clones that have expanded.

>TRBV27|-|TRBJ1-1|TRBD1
TGTGCCACCAGAAGCCCTCGGGGACAGAAAAACACTGAAGCTTTCTTT
CATRSPRGQKNTEAFF
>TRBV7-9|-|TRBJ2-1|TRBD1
TGTGCCAGCAGCTTAGGTGTGGGACAGGGATCCAATGAGCAGTTCTTC
CASSLGVGQGSNEQFF
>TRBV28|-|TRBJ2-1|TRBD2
TGTGCCAGCAGTTCTGGACTAGCGGGGCGCTCCTACAATGAGCAGTTCTTC
CASSSGLAGRSYNEQFF
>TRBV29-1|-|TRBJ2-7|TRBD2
TGCAGCGTTGACGGCGGGAGGGCCGACGAGCAGTACTTC
CSVDGGRADEQYF
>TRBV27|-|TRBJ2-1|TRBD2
TGTGCCAGCATATCGGGACTAGCTTCCAATGAGCAGTTCTTC
CASISGLASNEQFF
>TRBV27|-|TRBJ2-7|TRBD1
TGTGCCAGCAGTTTAGGGGACAGGGGGCCGGAGGAGCAGTACTTC
CASSLGDRGPEEQYF
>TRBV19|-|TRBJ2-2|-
TGTGCCAGTAGTATAGATGGGCCGGGGGAGCTGTTTTTT
CASSIDGPGELFF
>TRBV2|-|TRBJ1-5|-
TGTGCCAGTTTACAGGATTTTAGCAATCAGCCCCAGCATTTT
CASLQDFSNQPQHF
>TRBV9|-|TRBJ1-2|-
TGTGCCAGCAGCGTAGGTTGGGAGGCGTCGCTAAGCTATGGCTACACCTTC
CASSVGWEASLSYGYTF
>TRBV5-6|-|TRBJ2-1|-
TGTGCCAGCAGCTGGCAGGGGTCCTACAATGAGCAGTTCTTC
CASSWQGSYNEQFF
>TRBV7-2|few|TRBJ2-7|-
TGTGCCAGCAGCGAAACAGGGTACGAGCAGTACTTC
CASSETGYEQYF
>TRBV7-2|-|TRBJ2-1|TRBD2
TGTGCCAGCAGCCCCCCTCTAGCGGGAATCTCCTACAATGAGCAGTTCTTC
CASSPPLAGISYNEQFF
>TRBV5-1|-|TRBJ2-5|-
TGCGCCAGCACTCATAGGGGCTTGGGGGAGACCCAGTACTTC
CASTHRGLGETQYF
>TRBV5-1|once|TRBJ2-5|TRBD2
TGCGCCAGCAACCCCGCTAGCGGACGTCAAGAGACCCAGTACTTC
CASNPASGRQETQYF
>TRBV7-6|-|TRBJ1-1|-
TGTGCCAGCAGCCCCCGCGGGCAGGGGATTTCCCTACGTACTGAAGCTTTCTTT
CASSPRGQGISLRTEAFF
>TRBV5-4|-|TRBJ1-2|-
TGTGCCAGCGGCCTACAGGGTACCTATGGCTACACCTTC
CASGLQGTYGYTF
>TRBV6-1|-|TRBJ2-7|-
TGTGCCAGCAGTGAAGCGCAGGGTGGATACGAGCAGTACTTC
CASSEAQGGYEQYF
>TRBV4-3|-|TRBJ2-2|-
TGCGCCAGCAGCCAAGATCTAACGAACACCGGGGAGCTGTTTTTT
CASSQDLTNTGELFF
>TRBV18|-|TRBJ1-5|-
TGTGCCAGCTCACGAGGTGCCTCCAATAGCAATCAGCCCCAGCATTTT
CASSRGASNSNQPQHF
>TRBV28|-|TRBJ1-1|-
TGTGCCAGCAGTGAGGGAGCTAAAGAAGCTTTCTTT
CASSEGAKEAFF
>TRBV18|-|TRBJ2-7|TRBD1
TGTGCCAGCTCACCATGGGATTGGGGACAGAGTCCCTACGAGCAGTACTTC
CASSPWDWGQSPYEQYF
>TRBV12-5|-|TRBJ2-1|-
TGTGCTAGTGGTCTGTCAGTAGCGGCTTCCTACAATGAGCAGTTCTTC
CASGLSVAASYNEQFF
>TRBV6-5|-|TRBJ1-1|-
TGTGCCAGCAGTTACGAGGCCCGCCCATCGGGGGCTGAAGCTTTCTTT
CASSYEARPSGAEAFF
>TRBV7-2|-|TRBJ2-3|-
TGTGCCAGCAGCTTGAGGAGGACCACAGATACGCAGTATTTT
CASSLRRTTDTQYF
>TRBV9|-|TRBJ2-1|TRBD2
TGTGCCAGCAGCCCGACCGGGACTAGCGGGAGGCATGAGCAGTTCTTC
CASSPTGTSGRHEQFF
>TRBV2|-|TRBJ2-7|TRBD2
TGTGCCCCCCGGGGAGGGATGGGCGAGCAGTACTTC
CAPRGGMGEQYF
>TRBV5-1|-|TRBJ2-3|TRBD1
TGCGCCAGCAGCTTGGGACAGGGTATGACAGATACGCAGTATTTT
CASSLGQGMTDTQYF
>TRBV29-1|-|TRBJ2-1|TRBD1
TGCAGCGTTGAAGATGGGAAGACAGGGGGCGTCGAGCAGTTCTTC
CSVEDGKTGGVEQFF
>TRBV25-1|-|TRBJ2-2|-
TGTGCCACCACAGCCCCCACGAACACCGGGGAGCTGTTTTTT
CATTAPTNTGELFF
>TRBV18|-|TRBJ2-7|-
TGTGCCAGCTCACCTCGTAACGGGGTCTCCTACGAGCAGTACTTC
CASSPRNGVSYEQYF
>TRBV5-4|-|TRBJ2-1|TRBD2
TGTGCCAGCAGCTCGGGACTAAATGAGCAGTTCTTC
CASSSGLNEQFF
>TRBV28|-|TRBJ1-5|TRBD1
TGTGCCAGCAGTCTTGGACAGGGCCATCAGCCCCAGCATTTT
CASSLGQGHQPQHF
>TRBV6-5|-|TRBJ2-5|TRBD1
TGTGCCAGCAGTTACGGGACAGGGGTTCGAGAGACCCAGTACTTC
CASSYGTGVRETQYF
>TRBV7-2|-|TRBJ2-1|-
TGTGCCAGCAGCTTAAGAGTCCCACGTGAGCAGTTCTTC
CASSLRVPREQFF
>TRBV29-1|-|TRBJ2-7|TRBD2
TGCAGCGTTGAAACGGGACTAGCGGGAGGTGACGAGCAGTACTTC
CSVETGLAGGDEQYF
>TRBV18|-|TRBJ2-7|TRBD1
TGTGCCAGCTCACCAGGACAGGGCGGCTCCTACGAGCAGTACTTC
CASSPGQGGSYEQYF
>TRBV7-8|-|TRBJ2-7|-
TGTGCCAGCAGCTTAGGGTGGCAGGTCGCCTACGAGCAGTACTTC
CASSLGWQVAYEQYF
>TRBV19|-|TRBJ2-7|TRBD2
TGTGCCAGTAGTAAGATCGAGCGGGGGCCCTACGAGCAGTACTTC
CASSKIERGPYEQYF
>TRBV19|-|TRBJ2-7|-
TGTGCCAGTGGCCCTACAGGCTACTACGAGCAGTACTTC
CASGPTGYYEQYF
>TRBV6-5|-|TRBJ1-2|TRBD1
TGTGCCAGCAGACGGGACAGGACCTATGGCTACACCTTC
CASRRDRTYGYTF
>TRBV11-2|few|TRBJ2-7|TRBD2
TGTGCCAGCAGCCTCCGGGCGGGAGGTCAAGTTAACTACGAGCAGTACTTC
CASSLRAGGQVNYEQYF
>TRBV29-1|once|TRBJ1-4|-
TGCAGCGTTGGGGGGCTGGGATATGAAAAACTGTTTTTT
CSVGGLGYEKLFF
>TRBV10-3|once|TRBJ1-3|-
TGTGCCACACATGGAGACTCTGGAAACACCATATATTTT
CATHGDSGNTIYF
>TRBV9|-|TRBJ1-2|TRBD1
TGTGCCAGCAGCGGCGGACAGGCCGCTAACTATGGCTACACCTTC
CASSGGQAANYGYTF
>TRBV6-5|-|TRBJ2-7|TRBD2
TGTGCCAGCAGTTATTCGGCTAGCGGATCCTACGAGCAGTACTTC
CASSYSASGSYEQYF
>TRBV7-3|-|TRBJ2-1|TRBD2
TGTGCCAGCAGCCTTGTTCGGGCTAGCGGGGACTCCTACAATGAGCAGTTCTTC
CASSLVRASGDSYNEQFF
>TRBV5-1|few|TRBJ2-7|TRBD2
TGCGCCAGCTGCTGGGGGAGGGCCGGTAGTGAGCAGTACTTC
CASCWGRAGSEQYF
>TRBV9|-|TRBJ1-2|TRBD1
TGTGCCAGCAGCGTCCCAGGGGGCCGGGATGGCTACACCTTC
CASSVPGGRDGYTF
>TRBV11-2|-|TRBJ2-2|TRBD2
TGTGCCAGCAGCGCTAGCGGGAGAGTAGATACCGGGGAGCTGTTTTTT
CASSASGRVDTGELFF
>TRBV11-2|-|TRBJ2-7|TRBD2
TGTGCCAGCAGCACAGGACTAGCGGGAGTGTACGAGCAGTACTTC
CASSTGLAGVYEQYF
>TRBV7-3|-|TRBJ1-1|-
TGTGCCAGCAGCGAGGCCTCGACGGGCACTGAAGCTTTCTTT
CASSEASTGTEAFF